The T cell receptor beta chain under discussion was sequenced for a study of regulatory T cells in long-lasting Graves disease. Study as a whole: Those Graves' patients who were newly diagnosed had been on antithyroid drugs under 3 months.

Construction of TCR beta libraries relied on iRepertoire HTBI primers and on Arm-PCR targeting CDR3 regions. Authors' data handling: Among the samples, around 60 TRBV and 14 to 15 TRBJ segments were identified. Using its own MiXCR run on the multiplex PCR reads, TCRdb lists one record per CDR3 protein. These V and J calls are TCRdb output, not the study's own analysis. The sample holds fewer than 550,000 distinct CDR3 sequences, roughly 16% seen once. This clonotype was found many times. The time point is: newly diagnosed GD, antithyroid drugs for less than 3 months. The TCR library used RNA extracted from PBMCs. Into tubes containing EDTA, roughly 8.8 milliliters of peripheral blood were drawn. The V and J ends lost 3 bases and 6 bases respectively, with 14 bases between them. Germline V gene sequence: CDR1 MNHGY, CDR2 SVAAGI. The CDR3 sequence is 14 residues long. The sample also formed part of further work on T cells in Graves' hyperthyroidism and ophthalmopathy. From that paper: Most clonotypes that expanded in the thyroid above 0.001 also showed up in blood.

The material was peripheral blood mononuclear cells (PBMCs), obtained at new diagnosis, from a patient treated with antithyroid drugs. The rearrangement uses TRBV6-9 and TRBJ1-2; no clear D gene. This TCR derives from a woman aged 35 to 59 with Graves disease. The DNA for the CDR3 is TGTGCCAGCAGTTACTCCCCTGGGCCGGATGGCTACACCTTC. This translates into CASSYSPGPDGYTF.